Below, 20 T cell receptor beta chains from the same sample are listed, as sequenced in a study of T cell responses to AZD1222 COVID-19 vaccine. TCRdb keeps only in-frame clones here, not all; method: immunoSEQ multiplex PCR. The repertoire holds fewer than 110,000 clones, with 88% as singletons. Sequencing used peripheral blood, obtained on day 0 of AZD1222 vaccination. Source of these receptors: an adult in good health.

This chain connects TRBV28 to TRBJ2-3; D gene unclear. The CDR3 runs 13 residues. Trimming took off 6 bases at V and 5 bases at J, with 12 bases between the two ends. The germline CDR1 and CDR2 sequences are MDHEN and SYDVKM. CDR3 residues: CASSQGRVDTQYF. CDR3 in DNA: TGTGCCAGCAGCCAAGGACGGGTAGATACGCAGTATTTT.

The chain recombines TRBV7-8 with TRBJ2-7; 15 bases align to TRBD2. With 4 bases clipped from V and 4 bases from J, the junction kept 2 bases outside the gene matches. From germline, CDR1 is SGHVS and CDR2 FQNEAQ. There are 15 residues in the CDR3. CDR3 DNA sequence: TGTGCCAGCAGCTGGACTAGCGGGAGGGAATACGAGCAGTACTTC. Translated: CASSWTSGREYEQYF.

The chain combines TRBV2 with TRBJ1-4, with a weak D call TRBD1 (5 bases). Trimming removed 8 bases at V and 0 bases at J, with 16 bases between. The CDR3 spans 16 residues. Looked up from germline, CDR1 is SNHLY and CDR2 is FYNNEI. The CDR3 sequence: CASGARGPSTNEKLFF. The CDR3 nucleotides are TGTGCCAGCGGGGCAAGGGGTCCCTCAACTAATGAAAAACTGTTTTTT. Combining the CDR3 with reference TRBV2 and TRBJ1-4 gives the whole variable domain EPEVTQTPSHQVTQMGQEVILRCVPISNHLYFYWYRQILGQKVEFLVSFYNNEISEKSEIFDDQFSVERPDGSNFTLKIRSTKLEDSAMYFCASGARGPSTNEKLFFGSGTQLSVL.

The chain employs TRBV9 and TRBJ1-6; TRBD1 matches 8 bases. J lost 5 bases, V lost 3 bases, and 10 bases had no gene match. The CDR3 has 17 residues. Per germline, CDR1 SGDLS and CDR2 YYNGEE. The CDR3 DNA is TGTGCCAGCAGCGGATTGACAGGGGCGCTGGATAATTCACCCCTCCACTTT. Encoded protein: CASSGLTGALDNSPLHF.

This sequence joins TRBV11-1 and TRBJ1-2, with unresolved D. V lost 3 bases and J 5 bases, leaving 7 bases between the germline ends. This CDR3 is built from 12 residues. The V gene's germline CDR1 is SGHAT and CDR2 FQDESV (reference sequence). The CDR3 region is CASSFSSYGYTF. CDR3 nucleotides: TGTGCCAGCAGCTTTTCTTCTTATGGCTACACCTTC.

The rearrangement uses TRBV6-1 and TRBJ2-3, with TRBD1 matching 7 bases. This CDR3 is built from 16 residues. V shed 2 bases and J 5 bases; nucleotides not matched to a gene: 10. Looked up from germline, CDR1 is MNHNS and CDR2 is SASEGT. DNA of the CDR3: TGTGCCAGCAGTGAACTGAAGGGGGCAGGTGGAGATACGCAGTATTTT. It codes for CASSELKGAGGDTQYF.

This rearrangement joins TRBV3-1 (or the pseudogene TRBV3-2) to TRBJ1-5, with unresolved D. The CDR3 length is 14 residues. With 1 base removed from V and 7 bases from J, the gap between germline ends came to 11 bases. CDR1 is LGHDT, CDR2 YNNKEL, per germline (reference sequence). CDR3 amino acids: CASSQGGMGQPQHF. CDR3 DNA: TGTGCCAGCAGCCAAGGGGGAATGGGGCAGCCCCAGCATTTT.

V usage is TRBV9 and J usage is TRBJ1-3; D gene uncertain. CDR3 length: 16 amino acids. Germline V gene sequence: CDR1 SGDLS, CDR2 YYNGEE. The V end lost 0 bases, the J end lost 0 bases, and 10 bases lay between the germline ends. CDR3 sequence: CASSVAGPSSGNTIYF. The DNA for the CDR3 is TGTGCCAGCAGCGTAGCCGGCCCGAGCTCTGGAAACACCATATATTTT.

The CDR3 DNA is TGCAGCGTTGAAAGGAAGAACACTGAAGCTTTCTTT. Translation: CSVERKNTEAFF. This chain joins TRBV29-1 and TRBJ1-1, with D unclear. V lost 2 bases and J 1 base, leaving 5 bases between the germline ends. This CDR3 is built from 12 residues. Germline-derived CDR1 and CDR2 are SQVTM and ANQGSEA.

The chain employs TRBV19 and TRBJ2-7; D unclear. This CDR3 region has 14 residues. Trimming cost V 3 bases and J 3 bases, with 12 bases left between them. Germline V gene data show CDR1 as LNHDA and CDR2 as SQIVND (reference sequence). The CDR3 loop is CASSMALVYYEQYF. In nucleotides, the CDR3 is TGTGCCAGTAGTATGGCGCTAGTGTACTACGAGCAGTACTTC.

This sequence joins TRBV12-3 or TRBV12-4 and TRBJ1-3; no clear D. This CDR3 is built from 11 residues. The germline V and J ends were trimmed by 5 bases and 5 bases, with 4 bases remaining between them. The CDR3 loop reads CASSERNTIYF. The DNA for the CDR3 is TGTGCCAGCAGTGAACGAAACACCATATATTTT.

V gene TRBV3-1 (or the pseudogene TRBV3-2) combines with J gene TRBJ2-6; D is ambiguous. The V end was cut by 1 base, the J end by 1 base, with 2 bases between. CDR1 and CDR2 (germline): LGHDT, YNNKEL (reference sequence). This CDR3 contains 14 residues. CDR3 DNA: TGTGCCAGCAGCCAAGTATCTGGGGCCAACGTCCTGACTTTC. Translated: CASSQVSGANVLTF.

CDR3 region: CASRRSGQLNSPLHF. CDR3 DNA sequence: TGTGCCAGCAGGAGATCCGGACAGTTAAATTCACCCCTCCACTTT. V usage is TRBV6-5 and J usage is TRBJ1-6, with D maybe TRBD1 (6 bases). The germline gives CDR1 MNHEY, CDR2 SVGAGI. V gave up 6 bases and J gave up 7 bases, with 16 bases separating them. The CDR3 contains 15 residues.

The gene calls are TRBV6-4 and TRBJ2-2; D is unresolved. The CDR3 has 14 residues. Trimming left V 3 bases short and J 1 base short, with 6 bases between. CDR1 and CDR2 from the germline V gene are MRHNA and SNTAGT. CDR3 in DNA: TGTGCCAGCAGTGAAGAAGGGAACACCGGGGAGCTGTTTTTT. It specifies CASSEEGNTGELFF.

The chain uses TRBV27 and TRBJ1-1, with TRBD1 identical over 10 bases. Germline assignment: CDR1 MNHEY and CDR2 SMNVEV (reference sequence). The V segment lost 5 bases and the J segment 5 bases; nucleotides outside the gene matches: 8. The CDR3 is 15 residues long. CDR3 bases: TGTGCCAGCAGTCCTTGGACAGGGGGGTTGACTGAAGCTTTCTTT. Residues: CASSPWTGGLTEAFF.

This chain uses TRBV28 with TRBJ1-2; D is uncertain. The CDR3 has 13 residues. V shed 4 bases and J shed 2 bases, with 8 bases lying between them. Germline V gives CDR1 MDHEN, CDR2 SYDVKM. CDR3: CASSSTLNYGYTF. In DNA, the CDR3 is TGTGCCAGCAGTTCGACACTGAACTATGGCTACACCTTC.

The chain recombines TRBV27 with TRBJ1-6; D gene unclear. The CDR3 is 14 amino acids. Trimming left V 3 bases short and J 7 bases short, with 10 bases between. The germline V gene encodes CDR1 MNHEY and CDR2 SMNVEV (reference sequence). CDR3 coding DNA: TGTGCCAGCAGTTTTAATCAACAAAATTCACCCCTCCACTTT. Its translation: CASSFNQQNSPLHF.

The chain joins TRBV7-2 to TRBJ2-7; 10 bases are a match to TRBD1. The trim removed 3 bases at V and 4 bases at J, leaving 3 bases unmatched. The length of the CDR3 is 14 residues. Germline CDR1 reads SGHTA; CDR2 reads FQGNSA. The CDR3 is CASSLTGGSYEQYF. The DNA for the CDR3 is TGTGCCAGCAGCTTGACAGGGGGCTCTTACGAGCAGTACTTC.

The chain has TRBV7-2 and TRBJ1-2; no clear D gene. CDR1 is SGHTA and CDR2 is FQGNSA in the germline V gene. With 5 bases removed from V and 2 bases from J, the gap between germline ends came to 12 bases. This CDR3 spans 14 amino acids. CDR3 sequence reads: CASSPRVHNYGYTF. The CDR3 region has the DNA TGTGCCAGCAGCCCTCGGGTCCACAACTATGGCTACACCTTC.

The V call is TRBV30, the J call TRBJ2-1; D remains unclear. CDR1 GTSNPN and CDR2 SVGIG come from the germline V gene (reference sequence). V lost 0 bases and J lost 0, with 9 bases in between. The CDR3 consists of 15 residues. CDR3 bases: TGTGCCTGGAGTGTGAATCGGAGCTCCTACAATGAGCAGTTCTTC. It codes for CAWSVNRSSYNEQFF.